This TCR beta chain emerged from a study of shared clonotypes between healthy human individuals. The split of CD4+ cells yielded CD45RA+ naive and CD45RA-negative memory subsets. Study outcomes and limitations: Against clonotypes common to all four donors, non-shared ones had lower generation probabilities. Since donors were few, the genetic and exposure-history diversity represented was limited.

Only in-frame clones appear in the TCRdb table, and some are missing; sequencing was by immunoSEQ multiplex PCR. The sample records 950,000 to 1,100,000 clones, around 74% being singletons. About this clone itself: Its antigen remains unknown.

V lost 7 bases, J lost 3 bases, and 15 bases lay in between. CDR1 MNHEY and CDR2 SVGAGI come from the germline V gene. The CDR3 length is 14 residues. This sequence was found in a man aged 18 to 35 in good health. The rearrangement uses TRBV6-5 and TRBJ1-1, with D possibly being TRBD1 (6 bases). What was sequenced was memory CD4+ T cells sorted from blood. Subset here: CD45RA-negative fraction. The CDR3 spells CASTYRVMDTEAFF. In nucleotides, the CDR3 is TGTGCCAGCACCTACAGGGTCATGGACACTGAAGCTTTCTTT.